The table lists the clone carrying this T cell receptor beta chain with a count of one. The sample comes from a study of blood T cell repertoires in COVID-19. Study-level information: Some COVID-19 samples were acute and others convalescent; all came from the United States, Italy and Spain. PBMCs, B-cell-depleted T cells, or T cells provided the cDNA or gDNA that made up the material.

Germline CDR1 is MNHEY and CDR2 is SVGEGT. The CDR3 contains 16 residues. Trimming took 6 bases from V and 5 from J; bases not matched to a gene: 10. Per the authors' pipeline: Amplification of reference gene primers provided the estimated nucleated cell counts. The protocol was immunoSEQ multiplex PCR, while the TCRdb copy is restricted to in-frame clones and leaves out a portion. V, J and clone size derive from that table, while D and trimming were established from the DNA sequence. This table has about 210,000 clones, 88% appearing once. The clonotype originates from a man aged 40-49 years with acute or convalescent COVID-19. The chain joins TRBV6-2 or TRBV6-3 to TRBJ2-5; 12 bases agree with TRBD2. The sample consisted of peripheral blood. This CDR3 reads CASSHGLAGWEETQYF. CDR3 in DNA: TGTGCCAGCAGCCATGGACTAGCGGGGTGGGAGGAGACCCAGTACTTC.